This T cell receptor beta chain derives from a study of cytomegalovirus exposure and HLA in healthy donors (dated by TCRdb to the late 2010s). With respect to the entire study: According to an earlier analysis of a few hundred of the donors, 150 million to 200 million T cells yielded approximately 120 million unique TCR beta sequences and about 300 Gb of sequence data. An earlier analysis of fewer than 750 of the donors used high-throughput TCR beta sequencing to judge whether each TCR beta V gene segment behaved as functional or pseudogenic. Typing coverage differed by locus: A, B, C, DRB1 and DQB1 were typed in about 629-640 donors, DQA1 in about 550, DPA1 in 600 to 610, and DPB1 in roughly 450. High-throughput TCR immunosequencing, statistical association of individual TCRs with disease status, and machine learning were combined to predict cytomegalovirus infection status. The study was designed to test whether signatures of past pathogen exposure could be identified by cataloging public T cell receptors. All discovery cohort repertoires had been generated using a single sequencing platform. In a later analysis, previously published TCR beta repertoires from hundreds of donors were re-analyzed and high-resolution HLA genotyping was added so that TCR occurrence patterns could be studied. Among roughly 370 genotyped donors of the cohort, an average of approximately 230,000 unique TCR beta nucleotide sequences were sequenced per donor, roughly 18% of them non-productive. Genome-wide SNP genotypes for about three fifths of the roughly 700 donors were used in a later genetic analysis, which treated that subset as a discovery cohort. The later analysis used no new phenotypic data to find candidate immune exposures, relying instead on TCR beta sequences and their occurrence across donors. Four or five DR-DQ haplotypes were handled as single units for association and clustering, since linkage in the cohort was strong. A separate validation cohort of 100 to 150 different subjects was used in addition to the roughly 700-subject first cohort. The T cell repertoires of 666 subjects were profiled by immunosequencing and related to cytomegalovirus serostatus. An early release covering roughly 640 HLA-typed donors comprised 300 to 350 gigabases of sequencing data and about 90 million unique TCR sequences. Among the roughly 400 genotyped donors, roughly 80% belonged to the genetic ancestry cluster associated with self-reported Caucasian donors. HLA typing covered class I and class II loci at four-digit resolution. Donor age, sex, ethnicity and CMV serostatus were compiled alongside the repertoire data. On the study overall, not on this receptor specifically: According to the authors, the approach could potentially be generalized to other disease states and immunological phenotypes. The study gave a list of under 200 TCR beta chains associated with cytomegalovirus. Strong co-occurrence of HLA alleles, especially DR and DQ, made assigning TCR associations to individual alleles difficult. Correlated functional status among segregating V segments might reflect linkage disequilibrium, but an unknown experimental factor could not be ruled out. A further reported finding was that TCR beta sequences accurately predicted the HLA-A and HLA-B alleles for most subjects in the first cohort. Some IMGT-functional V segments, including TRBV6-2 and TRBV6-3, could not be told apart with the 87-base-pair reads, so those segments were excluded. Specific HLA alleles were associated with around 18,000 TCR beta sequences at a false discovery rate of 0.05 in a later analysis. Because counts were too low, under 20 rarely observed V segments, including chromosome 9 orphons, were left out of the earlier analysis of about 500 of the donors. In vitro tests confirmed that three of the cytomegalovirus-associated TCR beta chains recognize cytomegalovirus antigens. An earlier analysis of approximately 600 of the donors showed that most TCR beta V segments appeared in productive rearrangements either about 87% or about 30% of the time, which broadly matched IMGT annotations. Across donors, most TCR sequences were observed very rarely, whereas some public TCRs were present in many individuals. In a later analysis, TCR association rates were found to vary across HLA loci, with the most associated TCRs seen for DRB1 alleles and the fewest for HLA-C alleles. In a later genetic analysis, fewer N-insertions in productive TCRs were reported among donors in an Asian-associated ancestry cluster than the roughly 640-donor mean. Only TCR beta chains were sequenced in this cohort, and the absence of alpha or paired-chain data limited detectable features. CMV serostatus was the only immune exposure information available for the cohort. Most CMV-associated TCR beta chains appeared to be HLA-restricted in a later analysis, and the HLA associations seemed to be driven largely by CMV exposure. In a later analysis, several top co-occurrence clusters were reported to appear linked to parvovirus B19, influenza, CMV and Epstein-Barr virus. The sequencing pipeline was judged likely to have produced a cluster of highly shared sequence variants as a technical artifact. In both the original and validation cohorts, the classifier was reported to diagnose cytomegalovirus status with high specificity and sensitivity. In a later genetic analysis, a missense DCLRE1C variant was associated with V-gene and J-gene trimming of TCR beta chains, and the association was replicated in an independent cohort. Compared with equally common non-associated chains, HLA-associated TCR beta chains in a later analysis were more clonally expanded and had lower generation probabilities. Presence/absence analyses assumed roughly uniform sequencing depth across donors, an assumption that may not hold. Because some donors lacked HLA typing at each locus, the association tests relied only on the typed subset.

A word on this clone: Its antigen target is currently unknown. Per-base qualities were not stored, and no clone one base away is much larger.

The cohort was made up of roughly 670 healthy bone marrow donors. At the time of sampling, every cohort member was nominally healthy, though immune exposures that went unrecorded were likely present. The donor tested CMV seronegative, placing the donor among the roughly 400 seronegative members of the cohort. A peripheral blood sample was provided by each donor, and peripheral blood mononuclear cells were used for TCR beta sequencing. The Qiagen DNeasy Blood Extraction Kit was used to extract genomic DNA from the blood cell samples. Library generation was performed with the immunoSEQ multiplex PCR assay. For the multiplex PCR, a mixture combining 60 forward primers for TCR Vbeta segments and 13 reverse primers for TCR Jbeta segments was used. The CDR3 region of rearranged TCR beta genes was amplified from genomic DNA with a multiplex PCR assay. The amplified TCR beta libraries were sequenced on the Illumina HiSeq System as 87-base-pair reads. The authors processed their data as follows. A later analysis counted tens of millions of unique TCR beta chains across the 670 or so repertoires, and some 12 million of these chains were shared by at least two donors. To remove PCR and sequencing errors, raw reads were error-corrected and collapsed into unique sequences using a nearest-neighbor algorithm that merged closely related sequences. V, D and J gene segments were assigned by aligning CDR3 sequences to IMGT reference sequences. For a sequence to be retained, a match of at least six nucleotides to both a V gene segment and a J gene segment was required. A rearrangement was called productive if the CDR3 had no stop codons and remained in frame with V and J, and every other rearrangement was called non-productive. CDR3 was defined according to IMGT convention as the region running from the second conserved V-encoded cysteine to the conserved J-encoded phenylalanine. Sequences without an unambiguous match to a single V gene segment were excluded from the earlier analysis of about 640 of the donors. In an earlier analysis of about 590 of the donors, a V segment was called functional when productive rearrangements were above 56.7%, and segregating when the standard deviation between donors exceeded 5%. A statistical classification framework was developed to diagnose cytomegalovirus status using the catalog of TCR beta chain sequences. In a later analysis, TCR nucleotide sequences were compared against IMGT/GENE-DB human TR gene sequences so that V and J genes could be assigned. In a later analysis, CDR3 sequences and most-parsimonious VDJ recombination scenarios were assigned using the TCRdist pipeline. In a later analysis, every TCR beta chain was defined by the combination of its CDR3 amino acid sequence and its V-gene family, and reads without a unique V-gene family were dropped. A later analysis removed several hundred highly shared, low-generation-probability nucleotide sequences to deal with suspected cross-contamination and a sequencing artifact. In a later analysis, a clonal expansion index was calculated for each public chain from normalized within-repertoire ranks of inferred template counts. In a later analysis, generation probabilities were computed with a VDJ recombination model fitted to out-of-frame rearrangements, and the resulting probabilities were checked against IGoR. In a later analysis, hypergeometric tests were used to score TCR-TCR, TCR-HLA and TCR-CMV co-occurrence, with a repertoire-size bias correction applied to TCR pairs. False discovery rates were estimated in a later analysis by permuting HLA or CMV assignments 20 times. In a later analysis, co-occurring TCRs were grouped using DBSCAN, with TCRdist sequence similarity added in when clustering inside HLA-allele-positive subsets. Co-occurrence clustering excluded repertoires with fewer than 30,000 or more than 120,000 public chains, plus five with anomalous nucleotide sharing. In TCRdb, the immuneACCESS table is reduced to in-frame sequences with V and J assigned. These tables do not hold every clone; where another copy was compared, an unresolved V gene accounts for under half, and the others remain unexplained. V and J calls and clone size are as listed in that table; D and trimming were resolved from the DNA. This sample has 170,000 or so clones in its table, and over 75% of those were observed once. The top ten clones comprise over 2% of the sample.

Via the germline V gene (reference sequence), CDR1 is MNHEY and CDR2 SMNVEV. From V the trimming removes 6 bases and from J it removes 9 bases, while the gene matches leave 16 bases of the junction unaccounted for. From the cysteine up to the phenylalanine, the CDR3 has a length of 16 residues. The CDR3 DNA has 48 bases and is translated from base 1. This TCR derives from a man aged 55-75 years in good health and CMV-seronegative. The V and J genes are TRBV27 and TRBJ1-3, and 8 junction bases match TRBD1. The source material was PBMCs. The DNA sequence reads TGTGCCAGCAGGGGACGGACAGGGTCGATTCTGGGCACCATATATTTT. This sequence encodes CASRGRTGSILGTIYF.